These T cell receptor beta chains were read from a single sample in a study of vaccination effects on CD4 cells after COVID-19. Assay used: immunoSEQ multiplex PCR; TCRdb lists only in-frame clones, some missing. Of about 24,000 clones listed, over 70% are singletons. Antigen specificity for these receptors is unknown. This specimen was CD4+ T cells from PBMCs cultured with HCoV-NL63 spike peptides, taken after COVID-19 vaccination. The source of these receptors is a human donor who received a COVID-19 vaccine. Both conserved end residues are part of each CDR3. A D gene is named only where the DNA matches it firmly. The size of a clone is reported for some rows only, either as once, few or many, or as a class for expanded clones.

clone_size | j_call | cdr3_length | v_call | d_call | cdr3_nt | cdr3_aa
few | TRBJ1-5 | 15 | TRBV5-1 | - | TGCGCCAGCAGCTTGGCCGGGCAGGGCGGTCAGCCCCAGCATTTT | CASSLAGQGGQPQHF
- | TRBJ2-7 | 14 | TRBV6-5 | - | TGTGCCAGCAGTTACCGACAGGTGTCCTACGAGCAGTACTTC | CASSYRQVSYEQYF
- | TRBJ2-5 | 13 | TRBV15 | - | TGTGCCACCAGCAGATCCCCGACAGAGACCCAGTACTTC | CATSRSPTETQYF
- | TRBJ1-2 | 17 | TRBV19 | - | TGTGCCAGTAGTATATCGGGGCTCAACCGGTACTCTTATGGCTACACCTTC | CASSISGLNRYSYGYTF
- | TRBJ1-2 | 15 | TRBV19 | TRBD1 | TGTGCCAGTAGTCCCAACGGACAGGGGAACTATGGCTACACCTTC | CASSPNGQGNYGYTF
- | TRBJ1-3 | 14 | TRBV19 | - | TGTGCCAGTAGTATACAGGGGCCGGGGGACACCATATATTTT | CASSIQGPGDTIYF
once | TRBJ1-1 | 15 | TRBV19 | - | TGTGCCAGTAGTCAACAGGGTTTGGTGAGGACTGAAGCTTTCTTT | CASSQQGLVRTEAFF
- | TRBJ2-1 | 16 | TRBV4-1 | - | TGCGCCAGCAGCCAAGTCAGCCGCAGGTCCTACAATGAGCAGTTCTTC | CASSQVSRRSYNEQFF
few | TRBJ2-1 | 15 | TRBV9 | TRBD1 | TGTGCCAGCAGCCCCCGACAGGGGCTTAGAAATGAGCAGTTCTTC | CASSPRQGLRNEQFF
- | TRBJ2-7 | 16 | TRBV7-2 | - | TGTGCCAGCAGCTTGGATCGGGCCCTGGGAACCTACGAGCAGTACTTC | CASSLDRALGTYEQYF
- | TRBJ1-5 | 16 | TRBV7-9 | TRBD1 | TGTGCCAGCAGCAAACAGGGGAGTTATAGCAATCAGCCCCAGCATTTT | CASSKQGSYSNQPQHF
- | TRBJ2-5 | 15 | TRBV5-1 | - | TGCGCCAGCGGGACAGGCGGGAGGGCCGAAGAGACCCAGTACTTC | CASGTGGRAEETQYF
- | TRBJ2-3 | 17 | TRBV30 | TRBD2 | TGTGCCTGGACTCAACCCCCTAGCGGGAGTATGACAGATACGCAGTATTTT | CAWTQPPSGSMTDTQYF
- | TRBJ2-7 | 16 | TRBV12-5 | - | TGTGCTAGTGGTTTGGTACTTGTCGGGGGAGGATACGAGCAGTACTTC | CASGLVLVGGGYEQYF
- | TRBJ1-2 | 13 | TRBV2 | - | TGTGCCAGCAGTGACAGTTTAAACTATGGCTACACCTTC | CASSDSLNYGYTF
- | TRBJ1-2 | 13 | TRBV6-5 | TRBD1 | TGTGCCAGTACACGAGGGGGCAGGTTTAGGGTAACCTTC | CASTRGGRFRVTF
- | TRBJ2-1 | 16 | TRBV5-1 | - | TGCGCCAGCAGCCTAACCCGGGACTCCTCCTACAATGAGCAGTTCTTC | CASSLTRDSSYNEQFF
- | TRBJ2-7 | 15 | TRBV3-1/TRBV3-2 | TRBD2 | TGTGCCAGCAGCCAAGGACTAGCGGGAGTCTACGAGCAGTACTTC | CASSQGLAGVYEQYF
- | TRBJ2-3 | 13 | TRBV19 | - | TGTGCCAGTAGTATAGATCTCAAAGATACGCAGTATTTT | CASSIDLKDTQYF
- | TRBJ1-5 | 13 | TRBV6-5 | - | TGTGCCAGCAGTTACGGGTCGGGTCAGCCCCAGCATTTT | CASSYGSGQPQHF
- | TRBJ2-1 | 15 | TRBV4-1 | - | TGCGCCAGCAGCCAAGGGCCCCTAGCGCGGGATGAGCAGTTCTTC | CASSQGPLARDEQFF
- | TRBJ1-3 | 15 | TRBV15 | - | TGTGCCACCAGCAGAGATCGTGGATCAGGAAACACCATATATTTT | CATSRDRGSGNTIYF
- | TRBJ2-2 | 13 | TRBV7-7 | - | TGTGCTAGCAGCTTGGGGGGTACCGGGGAGCTGTTTTTT | CASSLGGTGELFF
- | TRBJ1-1 | 15 | TRBV19 | TRBD1 | TGTGCCAGTAGTATACCCCAGGGGGCAGGGACTGAAGCTTTCTTT | CASSIPQGAGTEAFF
- | TRBJ2-6 | 19 | TRBV9 | TRBD1 | TGTGCCAGCAGCATCCCAAGGGGGACAGGGTCCTCCGGGGCCAACGTCCTGACTTTC | CASSIPRGTGSSGANVLTF
- | TRBJ2-2 | 19 | TRBV3-1/TRBV3-2 | - | TGTGCCAGCAGCCTCCTCGGCTCCCTGGGGCCCATCACGACCGGGGAGCTGTTTTTT | CASSLLGSLGPITTGELFF
- | TRBJ1-2 | 15 | TRBV5-4 | TRBD1 | TGTGCCAGCAGCTTCCCTCCGGGACAGGGCGATGGCTACACCTTC | CASSFPPGQGDGYTF
- | TRBJ2-5 | 13 | TRBV5-1 | - | TGCGCCAGCAGCTCCGTAGGCCAGGAGACCCAGTACTTC | CASSSVGQETQYF
- | TRBJ1-5 | 13 | TRBV7-9 | TRBD1 | TGTGCCAGCAGCTTGGACAGGGCTCAGCCCCAGCATTTT | CASSLDRAQPQHF
once | TRBJ1-2 | 16 | TRBV19 | TRBD1 | TGTGCCAGTAGTATGATGCCGACAGGGTTGGGCTATGGCTACACCTTC | CASSMMPTGLGYGYTF
- | TRBJ2-7 | 15 | TRBV6-1 | - | TGTGCCAGCAGCATCCCCGGGACACCAACCTACGAGCAGTACTTC | CASSIPGTPTYEQYF
- | TRBJ1-1 | 15 | TRBV6-1 | TRBD1 | TGTGCCAGCAGTGAGGACAGGGCCATGAACACTGAAGCTTTCTTT | CASSEDRAMNTEAFF
once | TRBJ2-7 | 15 | TRBV19 | - | TGTGCCAGTAGTATAGTGACAGGAGCCCCCTACGAGCAGTACTTC | CASSIVTGAPYEQYF
- | TRBJ2-5 | 14 | TRBV9 | TRBD1 | TGTGCCAGCAGCGTAGGACAGGGTTGGGAGACCCAGTACTTC | CASSVGQGWETQYF
- | TRBJ1-3 | 12 | TRBV29-1 | - | TGCAGCGTCAGGAGCTCTGGAAACACCATATATTTT | CSVRSSGNTIYF
- | TRBJ2-4 | 14 | TRBV19 | - | TGTGCCAGTAGTATTCCGACAGCCAAAAACATTCAGTACTTC | CASSIPTAKNIQYF
- | TRBJ1-2 | 13 | TRBV6-5 | - | TGTGCCAGCAGTTTGGACAGCTCCTATGGCTACACCTTC | CASSLDSSYGYTF
- | TRBJ2-7 | 14 | TRBV21-1 | - | TGTGCCAGCAGCTCCCGACCCCGGGGGGACGAGCAGTACTTC | CASSSRPRGDEQYF
- | TRBJ2-7 | 15 | TRBV19 | TRBD1 | TGTGCCAGTAGGACAGGGACGAGCAACGTCTGGGAGCAGTACTTC | CASRTGTSNVWEQYF
- | TRBJ2-1 | 15 | TRBV2 | TRBD2 | TGTGCCAGCAGTGACTCAGCGGGAGGCGGCGGCGAGCAGTTCTTC | CASSDSAGGGGEQFF
- | TRBJ2-2 | 12 | TRBV5-4 | - | TGTGCCAGCAGTTCGAACACCGGGGAGCTGTTTTTT | CASSSNTGELFF
few | TRBJ1-2 | 12 | TRBV19 | - | TGTGCCAGTAGTACGAGGACAGATGGCTACACCTTC | CASSTRTDGYTF
- | TRBJ2-7 | 14 | TRBV14 | - | TGTGCCAGCAGCCAAGGTGTCAAATCGTACGAGCAGTACTTC | CASSQGVKSYEQYF
- | TRBJ1-2 | 13 | TRBV5-6 | - | TGTGCCAGCAGCTCCCAATATAACTATGGCTACACCTTC | CASSSQYNYGYTF
- | TRBJ2-3 | 15 | TRBV5-1 | TRBD1 | TGCGCCAGCAGCCCGGACGACAGGGGGACAGATACGCAGTATTTT | CASSPDDRGTDTQYF
- | TRBJ2-1 | 13 | TRBV15 | - | TGTGCCACCAGCAGAGATCAGTGGGGTGAGCAGTTCTTC | CATSRDQWGEQFF
- | TRBJ2-2 | 16 | TRBV15 | - | TGTGCCACCAGCAGAGATTTGAGGGGTGTGGGCGGGGAGCTGTTTTTT | CATSRDLRGVGGELFF
few | TRBJ2-7 | 19 | TRBV5-1 | - | TGCGCCAGCAGCTTGTTGAGTTCTGAGGGCACCAGGGCCCCCTACGAGCAGTACTTC | CASSLLSSEGTRAPYEQYF
- | TRBJ1-1 | 15 | TRBV19 | - | TGTGCCAGTAGTTCGCCGGGACGGGTATTGGCTGAAGCTTTCTTT | CASSSPGRVLAEAFF
- | TRBJ2-2 | 15 | TRBV20-1 | - | TGCAGTGCTAGTGGCAATTCGTTGAACACCGGGGAGCTGTTTTTT | CSASGNSLNTGELFF
few | TRBJ2-6 | 16 | TRBV6-5 | - | TGTGCCAGCAGTTACTCGGGGGAGTCTGGGGCCAACGTCCTGACTTTC | CASSYSGESGANVLTF
- | TRBJ1-2 | 14 | TRBV3-1/TRBV3-2 | - | TGTGCCAGCAGCGTTGCGACAGTTACCTATGGCTACACCTTC | CASSVATVTYGYTF
- | TRBJ1-5 | 15 | TRBV19 | - | TGTGCCAGTAGTGCCCAGGGGCGCTGGAATCAGCCCCAGCATTTT | CASSAQGRWNQPQHF
- | TRBJ1-2 | 15 | TRBV2 | - | TGTGCCAGCAGTGAATTCCAGGGGTTGGACTATGGCTACACCTTC | CASSEFQGLDYGYTF
- | TRBJ2-1 | 16 | TRBV6-5 | TRBD1 | TGTGCCAGCAGTTACTCGACAGGGGGCGGATACAATGAGCAGTTCTTC | CASSYSTGGGYNEQFF
- | TRBJ1-3 | 16 | TRBV5-1 | - | TGCGCCAGCAGCTTGGTGGCAGCCAACTCTGGAAACACCATATATTTT | CASSLVAANSGNTIYF